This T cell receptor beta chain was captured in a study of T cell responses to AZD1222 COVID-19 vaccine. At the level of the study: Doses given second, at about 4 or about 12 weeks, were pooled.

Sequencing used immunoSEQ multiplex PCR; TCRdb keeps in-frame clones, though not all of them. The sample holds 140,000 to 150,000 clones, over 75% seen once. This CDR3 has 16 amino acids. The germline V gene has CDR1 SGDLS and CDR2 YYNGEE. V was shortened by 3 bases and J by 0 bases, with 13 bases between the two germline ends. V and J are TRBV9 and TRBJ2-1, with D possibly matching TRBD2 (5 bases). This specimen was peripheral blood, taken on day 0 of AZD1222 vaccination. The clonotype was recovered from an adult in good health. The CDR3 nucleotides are TGTGCCAGCAGCGCTTCCGGGGTGAGCTCCTACAATGAGCAGTTCTTC. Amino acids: CASSASGVSSYNEQFF.